This T cell receptor (beta chain) was profiled in a study of T-cell memory formation after mild COVID-19. For the study at large: TCR clusters were largely donor specific.

Overall study results and limits: Day 15 to 85 contractors were CD4/CD8 balanced; later expanders leaned CD4+.

TCR alpha and TCR beta cDNA libraries carrying sample barcodes and UMIs came from 5'RACE with constant-segment primers. A single record per CDR3 protein comes from TCRdb applying MiXCR to the 5' RACE reads. Here the sample spans around 310,000 distinct CDR3 sequences, roughly 20% being singletons. This clonotype was counted between two and nine times. The target antigen is unknown. CDR1 SGHRS and CDR2 YFSETQ come from the germline V gene. V was shortened by 1 base and J by 3 bases, with 9 bases between the two germline ends. This CDR3 region has 14 residues. The chain combines TRBV5-1 with TRBJ2-3; possible D gene TRBD2, 5 bases. Specimen: PBMCs or a T cell subset sorted from them (not recorded which). The receptor was derived from a young man who had mild COVID-19 (a few samples of this study predate the infection). Cell type and time point are not known. The CDR3 DNA reads as TGCGCCAGCAGCTTGTTACCGGGGACAGATACGCAGTATTTT. It codes for CASSLLPGTDTQYF. The full variable domain, with the rest looked up from reference TRBV5-1 and TRBJ2-3, is KAGVTQTPRYLIKTRGQQVTLSCSPISGHRSVSWYQQTPGQGLQFLFEYFSETQRNKGNFPGRFSGRQFSNSRSEMNVSTLELGDSALYLCASSLLPGTDTQYFGPGTRLTVL.